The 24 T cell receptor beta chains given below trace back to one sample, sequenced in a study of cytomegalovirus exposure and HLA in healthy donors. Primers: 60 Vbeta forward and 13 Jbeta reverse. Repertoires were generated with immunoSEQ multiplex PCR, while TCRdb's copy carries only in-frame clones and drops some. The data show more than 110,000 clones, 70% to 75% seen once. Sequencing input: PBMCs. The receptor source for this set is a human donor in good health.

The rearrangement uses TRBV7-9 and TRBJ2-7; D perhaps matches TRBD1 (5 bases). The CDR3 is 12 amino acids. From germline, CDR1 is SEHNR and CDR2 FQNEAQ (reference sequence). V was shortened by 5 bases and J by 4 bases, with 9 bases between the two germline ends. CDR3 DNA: TGTGCCAGCAGCAATCAGGGATACGAGCAGTACTTC. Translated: CASSNQGYEQYF.

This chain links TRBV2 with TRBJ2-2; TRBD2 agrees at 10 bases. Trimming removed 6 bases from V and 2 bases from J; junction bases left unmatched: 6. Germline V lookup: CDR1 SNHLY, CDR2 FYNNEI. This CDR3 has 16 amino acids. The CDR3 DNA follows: TGTGCCAGCAGAACCGGGACTAGCGATAACACCGGGGAGCTGTTTTTT. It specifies CASRTGTSDNTGELFF.

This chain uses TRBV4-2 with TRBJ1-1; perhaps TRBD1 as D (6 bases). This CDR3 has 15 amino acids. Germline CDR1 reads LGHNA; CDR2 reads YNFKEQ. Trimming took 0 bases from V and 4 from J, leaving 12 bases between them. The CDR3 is CASSQDRGTITEAFF. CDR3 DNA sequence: TGTGCCAGCAGCCAAGATAGAGGGACAATCACTGAAGCTTTCTTT.

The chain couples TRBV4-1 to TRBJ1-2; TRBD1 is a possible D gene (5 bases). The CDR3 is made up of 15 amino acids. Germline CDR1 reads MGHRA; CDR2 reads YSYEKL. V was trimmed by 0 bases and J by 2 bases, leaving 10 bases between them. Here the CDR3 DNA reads TGCGCCAGCAGCCAAGATCATGGGGGGAACTATGGCTACACCTTC. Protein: CASSQDHGGNYGYTF.

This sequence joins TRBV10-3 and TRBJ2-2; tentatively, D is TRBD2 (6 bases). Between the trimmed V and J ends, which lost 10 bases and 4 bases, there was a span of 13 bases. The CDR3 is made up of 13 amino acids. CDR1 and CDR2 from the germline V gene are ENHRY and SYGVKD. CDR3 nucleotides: TGTGCCACTTTATCCGGGGGCACCGGGGAGCTGTTTTTT. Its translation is CATLSGGTGELFF.

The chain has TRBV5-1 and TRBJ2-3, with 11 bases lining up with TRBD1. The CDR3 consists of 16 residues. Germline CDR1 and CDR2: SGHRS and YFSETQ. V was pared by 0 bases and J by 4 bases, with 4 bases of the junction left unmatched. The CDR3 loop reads CASSLGTGGLADTQYF. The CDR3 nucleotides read TGCGCCAGCAGCTTGGGGACAGGGGGCCTGGCAGATACGCAGTATTTT.

The CDR3 nucleotides read TGTGCCAGCAGTGGGCTCGGCACAGATACGCAGTATTTT. The encoded protein is CASSGLGTDTQYF. This sequence joins TRBV27 and TRBJ2-3; unclear D gene. This CDR3 contains 13 residues. Germline CDR1 is MNHEY and CDR2 is SMNVEV (reference sequence). V dropped 5 bases and J dropped 1 base, with 7 bases sitting between them.

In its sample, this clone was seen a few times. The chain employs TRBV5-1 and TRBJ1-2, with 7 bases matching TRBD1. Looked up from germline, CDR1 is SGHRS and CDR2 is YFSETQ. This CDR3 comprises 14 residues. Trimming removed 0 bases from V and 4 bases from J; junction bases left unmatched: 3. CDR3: CASSLGQGGYGYTF. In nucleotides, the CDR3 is TGCGCCAGCAGCTTGGGCCAGGGGGGCTATGGCTACACCTTC.

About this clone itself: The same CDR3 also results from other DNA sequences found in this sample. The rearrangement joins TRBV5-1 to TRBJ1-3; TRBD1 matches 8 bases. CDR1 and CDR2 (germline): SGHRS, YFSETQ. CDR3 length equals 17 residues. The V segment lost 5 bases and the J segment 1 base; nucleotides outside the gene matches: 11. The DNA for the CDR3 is TGCGCCAGCAGTTCCGCCCCAGGGGGCTCGTCTGGAAACACCATATATTTT. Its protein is CASSSAPGGSSGNTIYF.

In DNA, the CDR3 is TGTGCCAGTAGTATGGGAGGGTCCGAGCAGTACTTC. Amino acids: CASSMGGSEQYF. V is TRBV19 and J is TRBJ2-5; 7 nucleotides line up with TRBD2. TRBJ2-7 explains the end of the DNA better; the J call may be wrong. Looked up from germline, CDR1 is LNHDA and CDR2 is SQIVND (reference sequence). CDR3 length: 12 residues.

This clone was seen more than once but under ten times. DNA of the CDR3: TGTGCCAGCAGTTTAGGACCCAGGGGACTAGCGGGACACACCGGGGAGCTGTTTTTT. The encoded protein is CASSLGPRGLAGHTGELFF. The chain is built from TRBV27 and TRBJ2-2; 13 nucleotides align to TRBD2. V lost 2 bases, J lost 3 bases, and 9 bases stayed unmatched. The CDR3 consists of 19 residues. The germline V gene has CDR1 MNHEY and CDR2 SMNVEV (reference sequence).

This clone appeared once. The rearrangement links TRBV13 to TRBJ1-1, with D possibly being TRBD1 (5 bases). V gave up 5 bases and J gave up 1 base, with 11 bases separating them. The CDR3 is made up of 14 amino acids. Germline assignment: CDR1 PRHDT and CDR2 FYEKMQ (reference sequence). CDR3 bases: TGTGCCAGCAGCGCCAGGCAGGGGAACACTGAAGCTTTCTTT. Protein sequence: CASSARQGNTEAFF. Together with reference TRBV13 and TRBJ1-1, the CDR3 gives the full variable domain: AAGVIQSPRHLIKEKRETATLKCYPIPRHDTVYWYQQGPGQDPQFLISFYEKMQSDKGSIPDRFSAQQFSDYHSELNMSSLELGDSALYFCASSARQGNTEAFFGQGTRLTVV.

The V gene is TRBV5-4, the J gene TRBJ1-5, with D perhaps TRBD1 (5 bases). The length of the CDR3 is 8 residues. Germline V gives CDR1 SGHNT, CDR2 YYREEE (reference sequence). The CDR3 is CSGEPQHF. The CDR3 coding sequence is TGTTCGGGGGAGCCCCAGCATTTT.

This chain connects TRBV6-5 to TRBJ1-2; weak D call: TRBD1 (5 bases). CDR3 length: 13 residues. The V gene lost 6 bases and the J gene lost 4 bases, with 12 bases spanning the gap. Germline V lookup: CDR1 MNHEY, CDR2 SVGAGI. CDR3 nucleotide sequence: TGTGCCAGCAGCGCGGGACCGACCTATGGCTACACCTTC. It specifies CASSAGPTYGYTF.

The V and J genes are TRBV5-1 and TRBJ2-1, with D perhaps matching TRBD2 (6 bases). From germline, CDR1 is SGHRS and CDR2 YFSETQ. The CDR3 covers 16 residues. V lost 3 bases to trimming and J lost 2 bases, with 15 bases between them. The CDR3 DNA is TGCGCCAGCAGCTCACCGGGAGCCGCTACCTACAATGAGCAGTTCTTC. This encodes CASSSPGAATYNEQFF.

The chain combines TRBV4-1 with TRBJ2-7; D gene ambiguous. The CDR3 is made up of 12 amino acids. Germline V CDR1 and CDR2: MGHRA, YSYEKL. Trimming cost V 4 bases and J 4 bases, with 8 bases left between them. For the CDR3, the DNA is TGCGCCAGCAGCCCGAACGAGTACGAGCAGTACTTC. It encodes CASSPNEYEQYF.

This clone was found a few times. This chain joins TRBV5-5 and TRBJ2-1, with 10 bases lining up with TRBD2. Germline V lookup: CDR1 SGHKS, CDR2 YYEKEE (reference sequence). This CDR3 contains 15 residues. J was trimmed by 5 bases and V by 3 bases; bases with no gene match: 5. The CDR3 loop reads CASSSPGLAHNEQFF. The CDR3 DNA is TGTGCCAGCAGCTCACCGGGACTAGCGCACAATGAGCAGTTCTTC.

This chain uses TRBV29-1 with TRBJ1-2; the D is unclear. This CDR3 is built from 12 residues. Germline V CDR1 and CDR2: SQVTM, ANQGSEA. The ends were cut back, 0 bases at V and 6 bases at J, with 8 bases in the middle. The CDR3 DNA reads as TGCAGCGTTGAAGAGCGGCCGGATGGCTACACCTTC. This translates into CSVEERPDGYTF.

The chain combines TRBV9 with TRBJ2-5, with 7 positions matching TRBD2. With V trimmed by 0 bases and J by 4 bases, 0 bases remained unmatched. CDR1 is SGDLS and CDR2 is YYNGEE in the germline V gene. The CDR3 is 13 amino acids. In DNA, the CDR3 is TGTGCCAGCAGCGTAGGGGGGGGAGAGACCCAGTACTTC. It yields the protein CASSVGGGETQYF. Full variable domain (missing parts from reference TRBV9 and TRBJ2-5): DSGVTQTPKHLITATGQRVTLRCSPRSGDLSVYWYQQSLDQGLQFLIQYYNGEERAKGNILERFSAQQFPDLHSELNLSSLELGDSALYFCASSVGGGETQYFGPGTRLLVL.

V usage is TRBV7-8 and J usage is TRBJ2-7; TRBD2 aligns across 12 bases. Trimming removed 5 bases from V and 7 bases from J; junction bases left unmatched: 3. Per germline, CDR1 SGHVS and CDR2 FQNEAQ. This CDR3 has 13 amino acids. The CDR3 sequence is CASSTGLAGEQYF. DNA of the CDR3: TGTGCCAGCAGCACCGGACTAGCGGGAGAGCAGTACTTC.

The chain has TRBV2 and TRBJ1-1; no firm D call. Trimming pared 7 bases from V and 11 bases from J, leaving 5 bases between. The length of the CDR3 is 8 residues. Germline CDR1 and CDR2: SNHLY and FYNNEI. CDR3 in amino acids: CASTLAFF. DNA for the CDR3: TGTGCCAGCACGTTGGCTTTCTTT.

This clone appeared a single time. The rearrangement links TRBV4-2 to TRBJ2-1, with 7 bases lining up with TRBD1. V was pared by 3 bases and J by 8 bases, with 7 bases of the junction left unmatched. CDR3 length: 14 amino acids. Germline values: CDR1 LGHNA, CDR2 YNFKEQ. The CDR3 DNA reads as TGTGCCAGCAGCCACAGCATAGGGACAGATGAGCAGTTCTTC. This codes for CASSHSIGTDEQFF.

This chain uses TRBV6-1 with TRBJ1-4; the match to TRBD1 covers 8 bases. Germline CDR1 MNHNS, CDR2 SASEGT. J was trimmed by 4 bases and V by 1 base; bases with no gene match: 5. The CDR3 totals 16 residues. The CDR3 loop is CASSEVDRGNNEKLFF. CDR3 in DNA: TGTGCCAGCAGTGAAGTCGACAGGGGAAATAATGAAAAACTGTTTTTT.

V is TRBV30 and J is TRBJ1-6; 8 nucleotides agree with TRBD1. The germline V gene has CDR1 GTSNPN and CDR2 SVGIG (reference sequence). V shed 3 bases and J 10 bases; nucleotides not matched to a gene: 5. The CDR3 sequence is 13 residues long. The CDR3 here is CAWSSPGGSPLHF. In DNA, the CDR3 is TGTGCCTGGAGCAGCCCAGGGGGCTCACCCCTCCACTTT.